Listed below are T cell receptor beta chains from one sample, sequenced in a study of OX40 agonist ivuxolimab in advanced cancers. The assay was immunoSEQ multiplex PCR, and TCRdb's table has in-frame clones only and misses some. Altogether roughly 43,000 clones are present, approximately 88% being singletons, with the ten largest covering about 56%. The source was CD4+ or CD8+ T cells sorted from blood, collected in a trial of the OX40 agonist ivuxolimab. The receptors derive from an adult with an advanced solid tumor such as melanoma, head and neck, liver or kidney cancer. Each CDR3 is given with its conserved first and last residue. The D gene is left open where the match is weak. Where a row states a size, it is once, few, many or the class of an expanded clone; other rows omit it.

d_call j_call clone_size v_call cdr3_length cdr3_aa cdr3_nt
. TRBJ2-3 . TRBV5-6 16 CASSPLSSLLGDTQYF TGTGCCAGCAGCCCGTTATCCAGCCTTCTTGGAGATACGCAGTATTTT
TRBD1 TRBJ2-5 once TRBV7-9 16 CASSLEGTGNRETQYF TGTGCCAGCAGCTTAGAGGGGACAGGGAATCGAGAGACCCAGTACTTC
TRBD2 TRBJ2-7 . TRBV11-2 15 CASSQAGLGGYEQYF TGTGCCAGCAGCCAGGCGGGACTAGGGGGCTACGAGCAGTACTTC
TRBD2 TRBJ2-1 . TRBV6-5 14 CASSRTSGGANQFF TGTGCCAGCAGTCGGACTAGCGGGGGGGCTAACCAGTTCTTC
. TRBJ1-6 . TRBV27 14 CASSLGQGYSPLHF TGTGCCAGCAGTTTAGGGCAGGGGTATTCACCCCTCCACTTT
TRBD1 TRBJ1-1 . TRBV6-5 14 CASSSPLDRGEAFF TGTGCCAGCAGTTCCCCCCTAGACAGGGGGGAAGCTTTCTTT
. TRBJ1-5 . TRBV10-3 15 CAISESSPGNQPQHF TGTGCCATCAGTGAGTCGTCGCCAGGGAATCAGCCCCAGCATTTT
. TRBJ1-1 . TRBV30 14 CAWSKLDKDTEAFF TGTGCCTGGAGTAAACTGGACAAAGACACTGAAGCTTTCTTT
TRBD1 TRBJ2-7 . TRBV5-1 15 CASNAGGTTVYEQYF TGCGCCAGTAATGCAGGGGGAACAACGGTTTACGAGCAGTACTTC
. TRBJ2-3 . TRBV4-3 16 CASSQDYPGSADTQYF TGCGCCAGCAGCCAGGACTACCCAGGGTCGGCAGATACGCAGTATTTT
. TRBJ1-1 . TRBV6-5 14 CASSYGAMGTEAFF TGTGCCAGCAGTTACGGGGCGATGGGCACTGAAGCTTTCTTT
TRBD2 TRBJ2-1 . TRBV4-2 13 CASSVGTSPEQFF TGTGCCAGCAGCGTCGGGACTAGCCCCGAGCAGTTCTTC
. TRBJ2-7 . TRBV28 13 CASSFQHIYEQYF TGTGCCAGCAGTTTTCAGCATATATACGAGCAGTACTTC
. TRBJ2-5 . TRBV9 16 CASSAVSQGIYETQYF TGTGCCAGCAGCGCCGTTTCCCAGGGGATCTATGAGACCCAGTACTTC
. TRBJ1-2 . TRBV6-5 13 CASSRSPRYGYTF TGTGCCAGCAGCCGGAGCCCCCGTTATGGCTACACCTTC
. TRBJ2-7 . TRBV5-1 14 CASNWDIGMYEQYF TGCGCCAGCAACTGGGACATTGGAATGTACGAGCAGTACTTC
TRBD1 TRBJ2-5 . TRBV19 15 CASSILPGQQETQYF TGTGCCAGTAGTATTCTCCCGGGACAGCAAGAGACCCAGTACTTC
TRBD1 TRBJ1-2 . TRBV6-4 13 CASSPGQGGGYTF TGTGCCAGCAGCCCGGGACAGGGGGGAGGCTACACCTTC